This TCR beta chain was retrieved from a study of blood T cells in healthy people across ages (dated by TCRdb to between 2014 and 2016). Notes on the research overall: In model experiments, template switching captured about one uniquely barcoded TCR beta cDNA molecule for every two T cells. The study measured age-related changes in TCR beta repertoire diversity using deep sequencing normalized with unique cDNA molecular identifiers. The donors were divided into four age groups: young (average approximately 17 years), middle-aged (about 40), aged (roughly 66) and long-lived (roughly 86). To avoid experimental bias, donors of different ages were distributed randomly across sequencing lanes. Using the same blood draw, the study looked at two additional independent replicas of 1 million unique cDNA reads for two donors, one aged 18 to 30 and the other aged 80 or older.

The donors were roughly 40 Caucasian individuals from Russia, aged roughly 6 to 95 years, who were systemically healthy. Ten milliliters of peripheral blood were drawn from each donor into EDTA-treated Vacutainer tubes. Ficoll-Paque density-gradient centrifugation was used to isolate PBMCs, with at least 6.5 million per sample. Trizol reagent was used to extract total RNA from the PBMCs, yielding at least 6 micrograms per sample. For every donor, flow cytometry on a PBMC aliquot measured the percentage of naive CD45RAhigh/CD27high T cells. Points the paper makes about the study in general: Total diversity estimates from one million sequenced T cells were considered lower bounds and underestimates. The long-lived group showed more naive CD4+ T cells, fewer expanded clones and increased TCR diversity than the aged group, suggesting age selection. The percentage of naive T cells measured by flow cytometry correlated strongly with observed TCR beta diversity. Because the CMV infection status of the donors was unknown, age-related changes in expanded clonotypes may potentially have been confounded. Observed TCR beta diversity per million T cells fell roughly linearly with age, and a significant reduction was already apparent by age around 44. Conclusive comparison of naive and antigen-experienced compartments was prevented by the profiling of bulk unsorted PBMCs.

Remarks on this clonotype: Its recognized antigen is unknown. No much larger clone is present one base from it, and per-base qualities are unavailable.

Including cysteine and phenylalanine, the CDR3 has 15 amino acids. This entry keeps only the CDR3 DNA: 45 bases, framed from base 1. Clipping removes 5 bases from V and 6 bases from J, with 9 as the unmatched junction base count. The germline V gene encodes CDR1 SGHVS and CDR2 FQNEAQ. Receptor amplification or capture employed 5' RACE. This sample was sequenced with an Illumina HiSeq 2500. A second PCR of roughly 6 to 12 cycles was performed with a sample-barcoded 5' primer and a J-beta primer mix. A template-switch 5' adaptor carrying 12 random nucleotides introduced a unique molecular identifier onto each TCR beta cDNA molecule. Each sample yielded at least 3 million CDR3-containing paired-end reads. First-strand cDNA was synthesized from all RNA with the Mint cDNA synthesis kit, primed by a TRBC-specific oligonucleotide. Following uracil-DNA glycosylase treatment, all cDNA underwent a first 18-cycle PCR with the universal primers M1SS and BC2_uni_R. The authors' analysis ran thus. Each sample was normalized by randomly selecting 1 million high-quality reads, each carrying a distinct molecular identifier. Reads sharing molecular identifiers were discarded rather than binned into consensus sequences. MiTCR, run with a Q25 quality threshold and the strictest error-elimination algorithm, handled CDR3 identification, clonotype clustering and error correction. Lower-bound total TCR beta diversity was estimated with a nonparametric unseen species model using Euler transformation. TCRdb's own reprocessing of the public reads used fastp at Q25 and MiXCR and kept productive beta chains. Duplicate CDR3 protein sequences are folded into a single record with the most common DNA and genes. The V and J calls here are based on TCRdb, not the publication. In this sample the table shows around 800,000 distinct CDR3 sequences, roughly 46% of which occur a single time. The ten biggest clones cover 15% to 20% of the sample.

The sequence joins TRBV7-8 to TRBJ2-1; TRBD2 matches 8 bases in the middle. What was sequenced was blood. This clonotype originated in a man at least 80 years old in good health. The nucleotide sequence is TGTGCCAGCAGCAGGGGACTAGGAGGAGGCAATGAGCAGTTCTTC. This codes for CASSRGLGGGNEQFF.